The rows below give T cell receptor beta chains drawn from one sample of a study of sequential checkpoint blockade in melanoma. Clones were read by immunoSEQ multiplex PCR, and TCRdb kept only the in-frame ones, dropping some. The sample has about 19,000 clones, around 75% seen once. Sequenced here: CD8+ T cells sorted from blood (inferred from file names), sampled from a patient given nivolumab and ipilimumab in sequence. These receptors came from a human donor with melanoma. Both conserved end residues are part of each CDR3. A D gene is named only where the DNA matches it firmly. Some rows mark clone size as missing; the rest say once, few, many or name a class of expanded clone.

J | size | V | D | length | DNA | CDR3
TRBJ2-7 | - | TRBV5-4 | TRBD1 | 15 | TGTGCCAGCAGCTTGGACAGGGGGATACTCTACGAGCAGTACTTC | CASSLDRGILYEQYF
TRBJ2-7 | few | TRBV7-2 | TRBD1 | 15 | TGTGCCAGCAGCGGGCGGACAGGGGGCGGGGGTGAGCAGTACTTC | CASSGRTGGGGEQYF
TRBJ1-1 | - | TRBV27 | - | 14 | TGTGCCAGCAGTTCCCTTTCCGGGAACACTGAAGCTTTCTTT | CASSSLSGNTEAFF
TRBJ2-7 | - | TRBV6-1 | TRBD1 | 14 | TGTGCCAGCAGTGTAGGGACAGACTCCTACGAGCAGTACTTC | CASSVGTDSYEQYF
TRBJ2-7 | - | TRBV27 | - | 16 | TGTGCCAGCAGTTTATCGCCCGGGAGCCCGATGTACGAGCAGTACTTC | CASSLSPGSPMYEQYF
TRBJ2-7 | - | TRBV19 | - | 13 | TGTGCCAGCTCGGACACCTTACCCTACGAGCAGTACTTC | CASSDTLPYEQYF
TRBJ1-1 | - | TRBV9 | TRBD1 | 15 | TGTGCCAGCAGCCCGACTACAGGGGCGAACACTGAAGCTTTCTTT | CASSPTTGANTEAFF
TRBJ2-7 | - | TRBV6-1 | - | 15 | TGTGCCAGCTCCAATGTGGGGCGGGAAAACTACGAGCAGTACTTC | CASSNVGRENYEQYF
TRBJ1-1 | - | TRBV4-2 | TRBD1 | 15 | TGTGCCAGCACTGACCGGGACAGGGGTGAGGCTGAAGCTTTCTTT | CASTDRDRGEAEAFF
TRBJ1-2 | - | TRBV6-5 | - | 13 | TGTGCCAGCACCCCGGGAGGTGGCTATGGCTACACCTTC | CASTPGGGYGYTF
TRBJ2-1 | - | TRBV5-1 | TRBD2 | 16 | TGCGCCAGCAGCTCTACTCTAGCGGGAGGGTTTCATGAGCAGTTCTTC | CASSSTLAGGFHEQFF
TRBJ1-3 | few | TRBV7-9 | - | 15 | TGTGCCAGCAGCCGCCGGGAGGGAGCTGGAAACACCATATATTTT | CASSRREGAGNTIYF
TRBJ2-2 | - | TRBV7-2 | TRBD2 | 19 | TGTGCCAGCAGCTTTAACGATGTCAAGCCGACTAGCGCTATCGGGGAGCTGTTTTTT | CASSFNDVKPTSAIGELFF
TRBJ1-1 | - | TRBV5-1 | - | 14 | TGCGCCACCCGTGAGGAGGGAATGAACACTGAAGCTTTCTTT | CATREEGMNTEAFF
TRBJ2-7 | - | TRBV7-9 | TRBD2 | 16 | TGTGCCAGCAGCCGAGGGGTCAGCGGGAGTCTCAAGGAGCAGTACTTC | CASSRGVSGSLKEQYF
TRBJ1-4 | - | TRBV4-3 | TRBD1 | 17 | TGCGCCAGCAGCCGCCGGACAGGGTTGACGTTAGATGAAAAACTGTTTTTT | CASSRRTGLTLDEKLFF
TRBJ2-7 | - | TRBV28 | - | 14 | TGTGCCAGCAGTTACCTAGGGGCTAGGAACGAGCAGTACTTC | CASSYLGARNEQYF
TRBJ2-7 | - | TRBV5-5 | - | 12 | TGTGCCAGCAGCGTGACAGGTTACGAGCAGTACTTC | CASSVTGYEQYF
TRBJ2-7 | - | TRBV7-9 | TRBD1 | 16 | TGTGCCAGCAGCCGCAGACAGGGGGCCCGTGAGGACGAGCAGTACTTC | CASSRRQGAREDEQYF
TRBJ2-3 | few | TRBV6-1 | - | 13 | TGTGCCAGCGGGGAGAAGGAAACAGATACGCAGTATTTT | CASGEKETDTQYF
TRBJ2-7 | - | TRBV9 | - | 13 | TGTGCCAGCAGCGTAGGCGGGGACTACGAGCAGTACTTC | CASSVGGDYEQYF
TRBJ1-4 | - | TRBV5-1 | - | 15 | TGCGCCAGCAGCCCGTGGGGCGCAACTAATGAAAAACTGTTTTTT | CASSPWGATNEKLFF
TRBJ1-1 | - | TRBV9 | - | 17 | TGTGCCAGCAGCGCCTCCGGGAAGCAAGTATTGAACACTGAAGCTTTCTTT | CASSASGKQVLNTEAFF
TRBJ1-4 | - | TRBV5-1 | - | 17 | TGCGCCAGCAGCTTGGCCGGGTCGGGGTCGACTAATGAAAAACTGTTTTTT | CASSLAGSGSTNEKLFF
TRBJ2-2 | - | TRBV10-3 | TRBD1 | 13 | TGTGCCACCCTACTGACAGGGACCGGGGAGCTGTTTTTT | CATLLTGTGELFF
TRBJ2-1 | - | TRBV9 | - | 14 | TGTGCCAGCAGCTTGGGACTGCTTGGGAATGAGCAGTTCTTC | CASSLGLLGNEQFF
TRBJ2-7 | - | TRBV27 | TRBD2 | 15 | TGTGCCAGCAGTTCACTAGCGGGTGAGGAGTACGAGCAGTACTTC | CASSSLAGEEYEQYF
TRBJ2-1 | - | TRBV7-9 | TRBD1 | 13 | TGTGCCAGCCAGGACAGGGGGCATGGTGAGCAGTTCTTC | CASQDRGHGEQFF
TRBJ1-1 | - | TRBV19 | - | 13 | TGTGCCAGTAGTATAGACGGGAACACTGAAGCTTTCTTT | CASSIDGNTEAFF
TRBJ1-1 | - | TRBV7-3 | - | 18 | TGTGCCAGCAGCTTAAGCGGTGGCACAGGGAATATGAACACTGAAGCTTTCTTT | CASSLSGGTGNMNTEAFF
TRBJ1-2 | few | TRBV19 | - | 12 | TGTGCCAGTACCCACAGGCCTGGGGGCTACACCTTC | CASTHRPGGYTF
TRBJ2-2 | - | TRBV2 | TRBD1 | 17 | TGTGCCAGCAGTCGTGTGCGTGGGACAGGGGAAACCGGGGAGCTGTTTTTT | CASSRVRGTGETGELFF
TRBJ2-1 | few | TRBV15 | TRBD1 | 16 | TGTGCCACCAGCAGAGATGGACAGGGAGGCAACAATGAGCAGTTCTTC | CATSRDGQGGNNEQFF
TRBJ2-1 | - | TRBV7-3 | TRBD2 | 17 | TGTGCCAGCAGCCCCCACCCCGGACTAGCGGCAAACAATGAGCAGTTCTTC | CASSPHPGLAANNEQFF
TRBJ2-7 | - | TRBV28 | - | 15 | TGTGCCAGCAGTTTAATAGGGGGGGCTATCTACGAGCAGTACTTC | CASSLIGGAIYEQYF
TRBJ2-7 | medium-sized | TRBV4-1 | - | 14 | TGCGCCAGCAGCCCAAGTGTCCAGGATTACGAGCAGTACTTC | CASSPSVQDYEQYF
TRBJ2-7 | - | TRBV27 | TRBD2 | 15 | TGTGCCAGCAGACTCTCTAGCGGAAGCTCCTACGAGCAGTACTTC | CASRLSSGSSYEQYF
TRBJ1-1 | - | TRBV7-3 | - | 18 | TGTGCCAGCAGCTTACAAGGGCAGGGGCAGTTTGGGAAATCTGAAGCTTTCTTT | CASSLQGQGQFGKSEAFF
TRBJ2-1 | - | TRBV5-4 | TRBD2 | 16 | TGTGCCAGCAGCATCTCACTAGCGGGAGTCAACAATGAGCAGTTCTTC | CASSISLAGVNNEQFF
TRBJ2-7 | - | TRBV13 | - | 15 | TGTGCCAGCAGCTTAGGTAGGACAGTCGAGTACGAGCAGTACTTC | CASSLGRTVEYEQYF
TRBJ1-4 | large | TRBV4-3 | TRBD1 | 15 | TGCGCCAGCAGCCAAGACACAGGGGGTGGTGAAAAACTGTTTTTT | CASSQDTGGGEKLFF
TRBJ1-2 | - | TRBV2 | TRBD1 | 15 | TGTGCCAGCAGGGGGGACAGGGGGCGCCACTATGGCTACACCTTC | CASRGDRGRHYGYTF
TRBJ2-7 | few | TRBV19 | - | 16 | TGTGCCAGTAGTATTTACGGGGGAACTACCTCCTACGAGCAGTACTTC | CASSIYGGTTSYEQYF
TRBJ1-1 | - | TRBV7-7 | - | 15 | TGTGCCAGCAGCTTAGCGGGACTGCCGAACACTGAAGCTTTCTTT | CASSLAGLPNTEAFF
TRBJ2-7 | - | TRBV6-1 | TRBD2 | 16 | TGTGCCAGCAGTGAAGAAAACGGGAGGTTACTCTACGAGCAGTACTTC | CASSEENGRLLYEQYF
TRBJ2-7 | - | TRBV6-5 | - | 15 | TGTGCCAGCAGTTACTCGGAGCAGGGAACCTACGAGCAGTACTTC | CASSYSEQGTYEQYF
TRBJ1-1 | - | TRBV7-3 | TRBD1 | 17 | TGTGCCAGCAGCTTATCTGGACAGGGGGCGGGGAACACTGAAGCTTTCTTT | CASSLSGQGAGNTEAFF
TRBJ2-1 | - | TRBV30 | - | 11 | TGTGCCTGGACAGGGATTAATGAGCAGTTCTTC | CAWTGINEQFF
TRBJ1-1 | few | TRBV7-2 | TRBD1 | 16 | TGTGCCAGCAGCCTTCCCCGGGACAGTTTGAACACTGAAGCTTTCTTT | CASSLPRDSLNTEAFF
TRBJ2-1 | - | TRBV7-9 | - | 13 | TGCGCCAGCAGCCAACACGAATACAATGAGCAGTTCTTC | CASSQHEYNEQFF
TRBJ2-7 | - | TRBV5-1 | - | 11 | TGCGCCAGCAGCCCCGCCTACGAGCAGTACTTC | CASSPAYEQYF
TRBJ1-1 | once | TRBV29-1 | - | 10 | TGCAGCGTTGTAGGCGGTGAAGCTTTCTTT | CSVVGGEAFF
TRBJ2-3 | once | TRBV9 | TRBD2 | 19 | TGTGCCAGCAGCGTAGGTGGGTGGATGAGCGGGGACAGCACAGATACGCAGTATTTT | CASSVGGWMSGDSTDTQYF